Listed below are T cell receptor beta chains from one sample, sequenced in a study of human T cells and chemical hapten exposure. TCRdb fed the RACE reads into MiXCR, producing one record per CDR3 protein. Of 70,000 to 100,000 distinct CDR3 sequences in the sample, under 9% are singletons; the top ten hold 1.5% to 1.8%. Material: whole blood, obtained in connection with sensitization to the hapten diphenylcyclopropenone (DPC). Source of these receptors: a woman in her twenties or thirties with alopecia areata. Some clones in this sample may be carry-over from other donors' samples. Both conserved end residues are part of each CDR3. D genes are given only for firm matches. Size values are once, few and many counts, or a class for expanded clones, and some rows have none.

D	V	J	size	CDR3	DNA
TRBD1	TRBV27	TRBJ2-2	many	CASSLGQGIGELFF	TGTGCCAGCAGTCTGGGACAGGGTATCGGGGAGCTGTTTTTT
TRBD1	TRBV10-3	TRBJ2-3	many	CAISPGGSLDTQYF	TGTGCCATCAGCCCAGGGGGATCACTAGATACGCAGTATTTT
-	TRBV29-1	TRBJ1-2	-	CSVLDGGDSNYGYTF	TGCAGCGTGCTCGACGGGGGGGATTCTAACTATGGCTACACCTTC
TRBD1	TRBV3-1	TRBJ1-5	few	CASSHGQGHQPQHF	TGTGCCAGCAGCCACGGACAGGGGCATCAGCCCCAGCATTTT
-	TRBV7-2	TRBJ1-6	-	CASSPLTTYNSPLHF	TGTGCCAGCAGCCCCTTGACAACGTATAATTCACCCCTCCACTTT
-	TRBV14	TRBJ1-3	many	CASSQLGTSGNTIYF	TGTGCCAGCAGCCAATTGGGGACCTCTGGAAACACCATATATTTT
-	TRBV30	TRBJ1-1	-	CAWSDKVNREAFF	TGTGCCTGGAGCGATAAGGTGAATCGTGAAGCTTTCTTT
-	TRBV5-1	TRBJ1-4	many	CASSPGLLREKLFF	TGCGCCAGCAGCCCAGGGCTACTACGAGAAAAACTGTTTTTT
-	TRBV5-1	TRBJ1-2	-	CASSRDKNYGYTF	TGCGCCAGCAGCCGGGACAAAAACTATGGCTACACCTTC
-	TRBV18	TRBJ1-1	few	CASSRDSSGTEAFF	TGTGCCAGCTCACGGGACTCTTCGGGGACTGAAGCTTTCTTT
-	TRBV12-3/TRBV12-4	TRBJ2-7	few	CASSLGLGAYEQYF	TGTGCCAGCAGTTTAGGGCTAGGGGCCTACGAGCAGTACTTC
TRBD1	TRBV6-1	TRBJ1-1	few	CASIEKFGTGNTEAFF	TGTGCCAGCATCGAAAAATTTGGGACAGGGAACACTGAAGCTTTCTTT
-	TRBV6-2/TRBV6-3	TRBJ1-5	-	CASNGRGTGQPQHF	TGTGCCAGCAACGGGCGGGGGACTGGTCAGCCCCAGCATTTT
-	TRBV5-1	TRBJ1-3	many	CASSLDSGHSGNTIYF	TGCGCCAGCAGCCTGGACAGCGGTCACTCTGGAAACACCATATATTTT
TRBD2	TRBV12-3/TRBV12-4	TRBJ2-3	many	CASSSTSGGTDTQYF	TGTGCCAGCAGTTCCACTAGCGGGGGGACAGATACGCAGTATTTT
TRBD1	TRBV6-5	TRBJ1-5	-	CASSRQLTGGQPQHF	TGTGCCAGCAGCCGACAATTGACAGGGGGGCAGCCCCAGCATTTT
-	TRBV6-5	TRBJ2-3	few	CASSYRVKSTDTQYF	TGTGCCAGCAGTTACAGAGTAAAGAGCACAGATACGCAGTATTTT
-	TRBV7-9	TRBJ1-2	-	CASSLGGYRTSNYGYTF	TGTGCCAGCAGCTTAGGCGGATACAGAACTAGTAACTATGGCTACACCTTC
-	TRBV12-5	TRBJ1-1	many	CASGGGMGGETEAFF	TGTGCTAGTGGCGGGGGCATGGGGGGTGAAACTGAAGCTTTCTTT
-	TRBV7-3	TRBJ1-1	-	CASSLGSGAEAFF	TGTGCCAGCAGCTTAGGGAGTGGGGCTGAAGCTTTCTTT
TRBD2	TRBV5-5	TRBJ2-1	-	CASSLGGGVLNEQFF	TGTGCCAGCAGCTTGGGGGGAGGGGTTTTGAATGAGCAGTTCTTC
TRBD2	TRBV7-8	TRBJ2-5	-	CASSLAGLAGVETQYF	TGTGCCAGCAGCTTAGCGGGATTAGCGGGGGTCGAGACCCAGTACTTC
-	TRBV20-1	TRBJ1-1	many	CSATKQVNTEAFF	TGCAGTGCTACTAAACAGGTGAACACTGAAGCTTTCTTT
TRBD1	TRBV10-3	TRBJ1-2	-	CAISPQGQTFYGYTF	TGTGCCATCTCTCCCCAGGGACAGACGTTCTATGGCTACACCTTC
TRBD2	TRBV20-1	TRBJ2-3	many	CSARGRTSYGTQYF	TGCAGTGCTAGAGGTCGGACTAGTTATGGTACGCAGTATTTT
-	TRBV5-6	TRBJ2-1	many	CASSLRAGNNEQFF	TGTGCCAGCAGCTTGAGGGCGGGGAATAATGAGCAGTTCTTC
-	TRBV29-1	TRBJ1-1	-	CSVVGDGYTEAFF	TGCAGCGTTGTGGGGGACGGATATACTGAAGCTTTCTTT
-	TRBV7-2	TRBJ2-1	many	CASSQGGAHTTMLFF	TGTGCCAGCAGCCAGGGCGGGGCCCACACCACCATGTTGTTCTTC
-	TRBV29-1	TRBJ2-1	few	CSVELGKGSEQFF	TGCAGCGTTGAGTTGGGGAAGGGGAGTGAGCAGTTCTTC
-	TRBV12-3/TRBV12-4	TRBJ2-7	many	CASSNQQGSYEQYF	TGTGCCAGCAGTAACCAACAGGGATCCTACGAGCAGTACTTC
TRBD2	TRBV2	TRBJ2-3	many	CASSSQAGGFTDTQYF	TGTGCCAGCAGTTCTCAAGCGGGGGGTTTCACAGATACGCAGTATTTT
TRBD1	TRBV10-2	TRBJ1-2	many	CASLSDRGNNYGYTF	TGCGCCAGCCTATCGGACAGGGGGAATAACTATGGCTACACCTTC